A single sample gave rise to the 24 T cell receptor beta chains below, sequenced in a study of T cell responses to AZD1222 COVID-19 vaccine. Profiling relied on immunoSEQ multiplex PCR, and the TCRdb table lists in-frame clones only, not all of them. The repertoire consists of over 95,000 clones, with 65% to 85% occurring once and the leading ten covering around 14%. The specimen comprised peripheral blood, sampled 28 days after the second AZD1222 dose. These receptors all stem from an adult who received the AZD1222 COVID-19 vaccine.

This clone occurred a few times. This chain joins TRBV7-2 and TRBJ1-6; tentatively, D is TRBD1 (5 bases). The germline V and J ends were trimmed by 5 bases and 0 bases, with 8 bases remaining between them. CDR1 is SGHTA and CDR2 is FQGNSA in the germline V gene. This CDR3 spans 15 amino acids. The CDR3 bases are TGTGCCAGCAGCCCGGGGGGCTCCTATAATTCACCCCTCCACTTT. It codes for CASSPGGSYNSPLHF.

The chain couples TRBV7-2 to TRBJ2-5, with D possibly being TRBD2 (6 bases). V gave up 2 bases and J gave up 6 bases, with 13 bases separating them. This CDR3 has 14 residues. Germline CDR1 is SGHTA and CDR2 is FQGNSA. The DNA of the CDR3 is TGTGCCAGCAGCTTACAGGGTAGCGGAAAGACCCAGTACTTC. Translating it yields CASSLQGSGKTQYF.

This clone has only a few counts. The J gene is TRBJ2-1, the V gene TRBV9; 10 bases match TRBD1. V lost 4 bases and J lost 5; bases outside the gene matches: 21. The germline V gene encodes CDR1 SGDLS and CDR2 YYNGEE. The CDR3 is 20 residues long. Here the CDR3 DNA reads TGTGCCAGCAGCAAAGGAGAGGGACAGGGGTTCATTAAGACGGACAATGAGCAGTTCTTC. Translating gives CASSKGEGQGFIKTDNEQFF.

This chain uses TRBV4-3 with TRBJ1-2; D is perhaps TRBD1 (6 bases). The CDR3 length is 15 residues. Germline values: CDR1 LGHNA, CDR2 YSLEER. Between the trimmed V and J ends, which lost 0 bases and 10 bases, there was a span of 18 bases. For the CDR3, the DNA is TGCGCCAGCAGCCAAGATGATGACAGGAGGGGTTTCTACACCTTC. Translation gives CASSQDDDRRGFYTF.

In its sample, this clone was seen a few times. The J gene is TRBJ1-2, the V gene TRBV6-2 or TRBV6-3; weak D call: TRBD1 (5 bases). Germline CDR1 reads MNHEY; CDR2 reads SVGEGT. CDR3 size: 15 residues. With 3 bases removed from V and 4 bases from J, the gap between germline ends came to 15 bases. The CDR3 coding sequence is TGTGCCAGCAGTTATCGTCCAGGACAACTCTATGGCTACACCTTC. Residues: CASSYRPGQLYGYTF.

The chain combines TRBV7-3 with TRBJ1-1, with D maybe TRBD1 (5 bases). This CDR3 has 14 residues. Germline V gene data show CDR1 as SGHTA and CDR2 as FQGTGA. V lost 3 bases and J lost 5, with 13 bases in between. CDR3 residues: CASSFGGLGTEAFF. The CDR3 DNA is TGTGCCAGCAGCTTTGGGGGATTAGGGACTGAAGCTTTCTTT.

CDR3 DNA: TGTGCCAGCAGCTTGGTGAGTAGCGGGGTCTACGAGCAGTACTTC. Translation: CASSLVSSGVYEQYF. The rearrangement uses TRBV5-6 and TRBJ2-7; 8 positions match TRBD2. Germline CDR1 SGHDT, CDR2 YYEEEE. There are 15 residues in the CDR3. Trimming took 0 bases from V and 3 from J; bases not matched to a gene: 5.

This clone has more than one count but fewer than ten. The V and J genes are TRBV9 and TRBJ1-2; D is ambiguous. This CDR3 comprises 13 residues. V lost 1 base and J lost 2, with 6 bases in between. The germline gives CDR1 SGDLS, CDR2 YYNGEE. CDR3 sequence reads: CASSVSGNYGYTF. The DNA for the CDR3 is TGTGCCAGCAGCGTATCCGGGAACTATGGCTACACCTTC.

This clone is a singleton in its sample. The chain is built from TRBV24-1 and TRBJ2-5; perhaps TRBD1 as D (6 bases). Germline loops: CDR1 KGHDR, CDR2 SFDVKD. V shed 4 bases and J shed 3 bases, with 14 bases lying between them. The CDR3 length is 15 residues. CDR3: CATSDSGTLEETQYF. In DNA form, the CDR3 reads TGTGCCACCAGTGACTCCGGGACACTGGAAGAGACCCAGTACTTC.

This chain uses TRBV12-5 with TRBJ2-5; D perhaps matches TRBD1 (6 bases). This CDR3 has 16 amino acids. Germline CDR1 is LGHNT and CDR2 is FRNRAP. The V end was cut by 2 bases, the J end by 1 base, with 14 bases between. CDR3 sequence reads: CASGLSGHGFQETQYF. CDR3 coding DNA: TGTGCTAGTGGTTTGTCGGGACATGGGTTCCAAGAGACCCAGTACTTC.

This clone showed up just once. This chain links TRBV7-6 with TRBJ2-2; D remains ambiguous. Deletions cut 2 bases from V and 7 bases from J, with 11 bases between. In germline, CDR1 is SGHVS, CDR2 FNYEAQ. The length of the CDR3 is 14 residues. The CDR3 protein is CASSLTSTRGELFF. CDR3 bases: TGTGCCAGCAGCTTAACCTCAACCCGCGGGGAGCTGTTTTTT.

The gene calls are TRBV4-1 and TRBJ2-7; 7 nucleotides align to TRBD1. Trimming at V came to 4 bases and at J to 0 bases, leaving 18 bases not matched to a gene. The germline gives CDR1 MGHRA, CDR2 YSYEKL. The CDR3 sequence is 19 residues long. The CDR3, as DNA: TGCGCCAGCAGCCCCTTGAAATGGCAGACAGGGCCCGCCTCCTACGAGCAGTACTTC. As protein: CASSPLKWQTGPASYEQYF.

This chain uses TRBV20-1 with TRBJ2-1; D is ambiguous. This CDR3 region has 14 residues. V was shortened by 3 bases and J by 5 bases, with 14 bases between the two germline ends. Germline V gene data show CDR1 as DFQATT and CDR2 as SNEGSKA (reference sequence). The CDR3 reads CSASGQPRNNEQFF. CDR3 DNA: TGCAGTGCTAGTGGGCAGCCTCGAAACAATGAGCAGTTCTTC.

The chain is built from TRBV6-5 and TRBJ1-2; no firm D call. CDR3 length equals 15 residues. Trimming removed 0 bases at V and 0 bases at J, with 8 bases between. CDR1 is MNHEY, CDR2 SVGAGI, per germline. The CDR3 spells CASSYSQASNYGYTF. The CDR3 DNA reads TGTGCCAGCAGTTACTCGCAGGCATCTAACTATGGCTACACCTTC.

The V call is TRBV5-4, the J call TRBJ2-7; D call uncertain. Germline V gene sequence: CDR1 SGHNT, CDR2 YYREEE (reference sequence). The V end was cut by 0 bases, the J end by 2 bases, with 9 bases between. CDR3 size: 14 residues. CDR3 sequence (DNA): TGTGCCAGCAGCTTGGATTCTCGGGCCTACGAGCAGTACTTC. Translating it yields CASSLDSRAYEQYF.

The chain joins TRBV28 to TRBJ2-5, with TRBD2 matching 9 bases. V lost 6 bases and J lost 5; bases outside the gene matches: 7. The germline gives CDR1 MDHEN, CDR2 SYDVKM. This CDR3 spans 14 amino acids. The CDR3 loop is CASSVAGEWETQYF. In nucleotides, the CDR3 is TGTGCCAGCAGCGTAGCGGGAGAGTGGGAGACCCAGTACTTC. Drawing the rest from reference TRBV28 and TRBJ2-5, the complete variable domain is DVKVTQSSRYLVKRTGEKVFLECVQDMDHENMFWYRQDPGLGLRLIYFSYDVKMKEKGDIPEGYSVSREKKERFSLILESASTNQTSMYLCASSVAGEWETQYFGPGTRLLVL.

J is TRBJ2-7 and V is TRBV4-3, with D possibly being TRBD1 (5 bases). CDR1 is LGHNA and CDR2 is YSLEER in the germline V gene. The CDR3 is made up of 14 amino acids. The germline V and J ends were trimmed by 0 bases and 2 bases, with 8 bases remaining between them. CDR3 sequence (DNA): TGCGCCAGCAGCCAAGAGACAGAGGCCTACGAGCAGTACTTC. Translated: CASSQETEAYEQYF.

The chain recombines TRBV6-5 with TRBJ1-3, with 9 bases aligning to TRBD1. V lost 0 bases, J lost 2 bases, and 2 bases stayed unmatched. The CDR3 has 16 residues. Germline V gives CDR1 MNHEY, CDR2 SVGAGI. CDR3 residues: CASSYSGQGTGNTIYF. The DNA for the CDR3 is TGTGCCAGCAGTTACTCGGGACAGGGAACTGGAAACACCATATATTTT.

This clone was seen a handful of times. The chain has TRBV3-1 (or the pseudogene TRBV3-2) and TRBJ1-1; a possible D gene is TRBD1 (5 bases). The V and J ends lost 4 bases and 1 base respectively, with 10 bases between them. This CDR3 contains 14 residues. CDR1 and CDR2 (germline): LGHDT, YNNKEL (reference sequence). The CDR3 loop reads CASSPSTANTEAFF. CDR3 sequence (DNA): TGTGCCAGCAGCCCATCGACAGCGAACACTGAAGCTTTCTTT.

This sequence joins TRBV18 and TRBJ1-1, with D perhaps matching TRBD1 (6 bases). CDR3 size: 14 residues. CDR1 is KGHSH, CDR2 LQKENI, per germline. V lost 1 base, J lost 5 bases, and 11 bases lay in between. The CDR3 DNA reads TGTGCCAGCTCACCACAAAGGGGGGCTACTGAAGCTTTCTTT. This gives the protein CASSPQRGATEAFF.

The rearrangement links TRBV2 to TRBJ1-1; D gene uncertain. This CDR3 region has 11 residues. Germline assignment: CDR1 SNHLY and CDR2 FYNNEI. V lost 5 bases to trimming and J lost 7 bases, with 8 bases between them. CDR3 residues: CASSWNHEAFF. The CDR3, as DNA: TGTGCCAGCAGTTGGAACCATGAAGCTTTCTTT. The complete variable domain, with remaining parts taken from reference TRBV2 and TRBJ1-1, reads EPEVTQTPSHQVTQMGQEVILRCVPISNHLYFYWYRQILGQKVEFLVSFYNNEISEKSEIFDDQFSVERPDGSNFTLKIRSTKLEDSAMYFCASSWNHEAFFGQGTRLTVV.

On this clone itself: The same CDR3 arises from other DNA sequences in this sample as well. The chain recombines TRBV10-3 with TRBJ2-7; D is undetermined. In germline, CDR1 is ENHRY, CDR2 SYGVKD. The V end lost 6 bases, the J end lost 1 base, and 4 bases lay between the germline ends. CDR3 size: 11 residues. CDR3: CAIRTSYEQYF. The CDR3 bases are TGTGCCATCAGGACGTCCTACGAGCAGTACTTC.

The chain carries TRBV11-2 and TRBJ2-3; 10 bases fit TRBD2. V shed 3 bases and J 4 bases; nucleotides not matched to a gene: 4. The V gene's germline CDR1 is SGHAT and CDR2 FQNNGV. CDR3 size: 15 residues. The chain's CDR3 is CASSFSGRRADTQYF. CDR3 sequence (DNA): TGTGCCAGCAGCTTTAGCGGGAGGCGTGCAGATACGCAGTATTTT.

The gene calls are TRBV2 and TRBJ1-2; the D is unclear. Trimming pared 8 bases from V and 4 bases from J, leaving 14 bases between. CDR1 and CDR2 from the germline V gene are SNHLY and FYNNEI. This CDR3 is 13 amino acids long. The CDR3 here is CASRGGQSYGYTF. CDR3 in DNA: TGTGCCAGCCGGGGAGGGCAGTCCTATGGCTACACCTTC.